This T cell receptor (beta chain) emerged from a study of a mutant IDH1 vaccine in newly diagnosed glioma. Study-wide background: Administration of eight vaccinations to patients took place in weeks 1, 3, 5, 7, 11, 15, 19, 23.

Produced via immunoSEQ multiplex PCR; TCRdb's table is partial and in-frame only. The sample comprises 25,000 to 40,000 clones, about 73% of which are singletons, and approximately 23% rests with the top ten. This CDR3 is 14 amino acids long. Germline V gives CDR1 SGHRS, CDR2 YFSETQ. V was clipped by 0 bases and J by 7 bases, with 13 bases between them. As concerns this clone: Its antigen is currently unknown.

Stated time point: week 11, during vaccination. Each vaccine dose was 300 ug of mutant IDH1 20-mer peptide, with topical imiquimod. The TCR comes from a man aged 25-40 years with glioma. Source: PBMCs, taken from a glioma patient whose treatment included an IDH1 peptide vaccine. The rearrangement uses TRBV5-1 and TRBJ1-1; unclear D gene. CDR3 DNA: TGCGCCAGCAGCTTGGAAGCTGGGTACTTTGAAGCTTTCTTT. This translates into CASSLEAGYFEAFF.